These T cell receptor beta chains were read from a single sample in a study of cytomegalovirus exposure and HLA in healthy donors. Profiling relied on immunoSEQ multiplex PCR, and the TCRdb table lists in-frame clones only, not all of them. The sample yields around 130,000 clones, 73% seen once. The material sequenced was PBMCs. The source is a woman in her 40s in good health and CMV-seropositive. CDR3s include the opening cysteine and the closing phenylalanine or tryptophan. Each record gives: V gene, clone size, D gene, J gene, CDR3 protein, CDR3 DNA. The D gene is left open where the match is weak. Clone size, where shown, is once, few, many, or a class for clones that have expanded.

V gene: TRBV10-3; clone size: NA; D gene: NA; J gene: TRBJ1-1; CDR3 protein: CAISEGSPGNTEAFF; CDR3 DNA: TGTGCCATCAGTGAAGGGAGCCCGGGGAACACTGAAGCTTTCTTT
V gene: TRBV7-2; clone size: NA; D gene: NA; J gene: TRBJ1-2; CDR3 protein: CASSTRTAHYGYTF; CDR3 DNA: TGTGCCAGCAGCACCCGGACAGCGCACTATGGCTACACCTTC
V gene: TRBV9; clone size: NA; D gene: TRBD1; J gene: TRBJ1-1; CDR3 protein: CASSVVGTGGGTEAFF; CDR3 DNA: TGTGCCAGCAGCGTAGTGGGGACAGGGGGCGGCACTGAAGCTTTCTTT
V gene: TRBV6-4; clone size: NA; D gene: TRBD2; J gene: TRBJ2-1; CDR3 protein: CASSPLADAYNEQFF; CDR3 DNA: TGTGCCAGCAGTCCACTAGCGGATGCCTACAATGAGCAGTTCTTC
V gene: TRBV6-5; clone size: NA; D gene: TRBD2; J gene: TRBJ2-7; CDR3 protein: CASSKREGLYEQYF; CDR3 DNA: TGTGCCAGCAGTAAGCGGGAGGGACTCTACGAGCAGTACTTC
V gene: TRBV28; clone size: NA; D gene: NA; J gene: TRBJ2-7; CDR3 protein: CASSSSYYEQYF; CDR3 DNA: TGTGCCAGCAGTTCGTCCTACTACGAGCAGTACTTC
V gene: TRBV4-1; clone size: NA; D gene: TRBD1; J gene: TRBJ2-7; CDR3 protein: CASSLLTGVEDEQYF; CDR3 DNA: TGCGCCAGCAGCCTCCTGACAGGGGTCGAGGACGAGCAGTACTTC
V gene: TRBV5-1; clone size: NA; D gene: NA; J gene: TRBJ2-1; CDR3 protein: CASSLPSNEQFF; CDR3 DNA: TGCGCCAGCAGTCTCCCGTCGAATGAGCAGTTCTTC
V gene: TRBV9; clone size: NA; D gene: NA; J gene: TRBJ1-1; CDR3 protein: CASSERGGTNMNTEAFF; CDR3 DNA: TGTGCCAGCTCGGAGCGGGGGGGGACGAACATGAACACTGAAGCTTTCTTT
V gene: TRBV4-3; clone size: NA; D gene: TRBD1; J gene: TRBJ1-6; CDR3 protein: CASSLERGTGFSPLHF; CDR3 DNA: TGCGCCAGCAGCCTTGAGAGGGGGACAGGGTTTTCACCCCTCCACTTT
V gene: TRBV28; clone size: NA; D gene: NA; J gene: TRBJ2-7; CDR3 protein: CASSLGPSYEQYF; CDR3 DNA: TGTGCCAGCAGTTTGGGGCCCTCCTACGAGCAGTACTTC
V gene: TRBV30; clone size: few; D gene: NA; J gene: TRBJ1-6; CDR3 protein: CAWSLGGGNSPLHF; CDR3 DNA: TGTGCCTGGAGTCTCGGGGGAGGTAATTCACCCCTCCACTTT
V gene: TRBV28; clone size: NA; D gene: TRBD1; J gene: TRBJ1-3; CDR3 protein: CASSRDSFSGNTIYF; CDR3 DNA: TGTGCCAGCAGTCGGGACAGCTTCTCTGGAAACACCATATATTTT
V gene: TRBV18; clone size: few; D gene: TRBD2; J gene: TRBJ2-3; CDR3 protein: CASSPRGLAGGGTDTQYF; CDR3 DNA: TGTGCCAGCTCACCACGGGGACTAGCGGGAGGCGGCACAGATACGCAGTATTTT
V gene: TRBV7-2; clone size: NA; D gene: NA; J gene: TRBJ2-1; CDR3 protein: CASSLDSTGSYNEQFF; CDR3 DNA: TGTGCCAGCAGCTTAGACTCAACCGGGTCCTACAATGAGCAGTTCTTC
V gene: TRBV7-3; clone size: few; D gene: TRBD1; J gene: TRBJ1-1; CDR3 protein: CASSLTGQGAGTEAFF; CDR3 DNA: TGTGCCAGCAGCTTAACGGGACAGGGGGCGGGCACTGAAGCTTTCTTT
V gene: TRBV4-3; clone size: NA; D gene: TRBD1; J gene: TRBJ1-4; CDR3 protein: CASSQSSGGNEKLFF; CDR3 DNA: TGCGCCAGCAGCCAATCCTCAGGGGGGAACGAAAAACTGTTTTTT
V gene: TRBV5-5; clone size: once; D gene: TRBD1; J gene: TRBJ2-7; CDR3 protein: CASSSQTGGGYEQYF; CDR3 DNA: TGTGCCAGCAGCTCACAGACAGGGGGCGGGTACGAGCAGTACTTC
V gene: TRBV5-6; clone size: NA; D gene: NA; J gene: TRBJ1-4; CDR3 protein: CASSPATNEKLFF; CDR3 DNA: TGTGCCAGCAGTCCTGCAACTAATGAAAAACTGTTTTTT
V gene: TRBV13; clone size: once; D gene: TRBD1; J gene: TRBJ1-1; CDR3 protein: CASSLSTGKNTEAFF; CDR3 DNA: TGTGCCAGCAGTCTTTCGACAGGGAAGAACACTGAAGCTTTCTTT
V gene: TRBV5-1; clone size: NA; D gene: NA; J gene: TRBJ2-1; CDR3 protein: CASSSDSYNEQFF; CDR3 DNA: TGCGCCAGCAGTTCGGACAGCTACAATGAGCAGTTCTTC
V gene: TRBV6-5; clone size: NA; D gene: NA; J gene: TRBJ1-4; CDR3 protein: CASRVGGARGELFF; CDR3 DNA: TGTGCCAGCAGGGTCGGGGGAGCACGGGGAGAACTGTTTTTT
V gene: TRBV5-8; clone size: NA; D gene: NA; J gene: TRBJ2-7; CDR3 protein: CASSSAGQLLMYEQYF; CDR3 DNA: TGTGCCAGCAGCTCCGCGGGACAGCTACTGATGTACGAGCAGTACTTC
V gene: TRBV7-2; clone size: NA; D gene: NA; J gene: TRBJ2-1; CDR3 protein: CASSDNNLNEQFF; CDR3 DNA: TGTGCCAGCAGCGATAACAATCTCAATGAGCAGTTCTTC
V gene: TRBV5-6; clone size: few; D gene: NA; J gene: TRBJ1-2; CDR3 protein: CASSLGRKDGYTF; CDR3 DNA: TGTGCCAGCAGCTTGGGCAGGAAGGATGGCTACACCTTC
V gene: TRBV25-1; clone size: once; D gene: NA; J gene: TRBJ2-5; CDR3 protein: CASSVVGVQETQYF; CDR3 DNA: TGTGCCAGCAGTGTAGTAGGAGTTCAAGAGACCCAGTACTTC
V gene: TRBV14; clone size: NA; D gene: TRBD1; J gene: TRBJ1-2; CDR3 protein: CASSQRGTGRAYTF; CDR3 DNA: TGTGCCAGCAGCCAACGAGGGACAGGCCGCGCCTACACCTTC
V gene: TRBV6-5; clone size: NA; D gene: TRBD1; J gene: TRBJ2-1; CDR3 protein: CASSYDPGTGKFF; CDR3 DNA: TGTGCCAGCAGTTACGACCCCGGGACAGGGAAGTTCTTC
V gene: TRBV4-2; clone size: NA; D gene: TRBD2; J gene: TRBJ2-7; CDR3 protein: CASSQAEVGLAGAHEQYF; CDR3 DNA: TGTGCCAGCAGCCAAGCGGAAGTAGGACTAGCGGGAGCACACGAGCAGTACTTC
V gene: TRBV15; clone size: NA; D gene: TRBD1; J gene: TRBJ2-2; CDR3 protein: CATRRGRTGNTGELFF; CDR3 DNA: TGTGCCACCAGGAGAGGAAGGACAGGGAACACCGGGGAGCTGTTTTTT
V gene: TRBV7-2; clone size: NA; D gene: NA; J gene: TRBJ1-4; CDR3 protein: CASSRGWEGEKLFF; CDR3 DNA: TGTGCCAGCAGCCGAGGGTGGGAGGGTGAAAAACTGTTTTTT
V gene: TRBV7-2; clone size: NA; D gene: NA; J gene: TRBJ1-5; CDR3 protein: CASSLGVGQPQHF; CDR3 DNA: TGTGCCAGCAGCTTAGGCGTGGGCCAGCCCCAGCATTTT
V gene: TRBV28; clone size: NA; D gene: NA; J gene: TRBJ2-6; CDR3 protein: CASSSPTIRVTGANVLTF; CDR3 DNA: TGTGCCAGCAGTTCCCCCACTATCAGGGTCACTGGGGCCAACGTCCTGACTTTC
V gene: TRBV4-2; clone size: NA; D gene: TRBD2; J gene: TRBJ2-1; CDR3 protein: CASSQSGTRGRDEQFF; CDR3 DNA: TGTGCCAGCAGCCAATCCGGGACTAGAGGGAGGGATGAGCAGTTCTTC
V gene: TRBV2; clone size: NA; D gene: TRBD1; J gene: TRBJ1-5; CDR3 protein: CASSGETGRNQPQHF; CDR3 DNA: TGTGCCAGCAGTGGAGAGACAGGGCGAAATCAGCCCCAGCATTTT
V gene: TRBV28; clone size: NA; D gene: NA; J gene: TRBJ1-6; CDR3 protein: CASAAQRTNSPLHF; CDR3 DNA: TGTGCCAGCGCCGCACAACGGACAAATTCACCCCTCCACTTT
V gene: TRBV18; clone size: NA; D gene: TRBD1; J gene: TRBJ1-1; CDR3 protein: CASSLTGQTNTEAFF; CDR3 DNA: TGTGCCAGCTCACTCACGGGACAGACCAACACTGAAGCTTTCTTT
V gene: TRBV2; clone size: few; D gene: TRBD1; J gene: TRBJ1-1; CDR3 protein: CASSARTGDYTEAFF; CDR3 DNA: TGTGCCAGCAGCGCCAGGACAGGGGATTACACTGAAGCTTTCTTT